These 7 T cell receptor beta chains were sequenced from one sample in a study of blood T cell repertoires in COVID-19. Here immunoSEQ multiplex PCR was the method, and the copy in TCRdb shows in-frame clones only, minus some. The table records about 140,000 clones, about four fifths of them present only once. Sequenced sample: PBMCs or T cells enriched from blood (not recorded which). These receptors all come from a woman in her 50s with acute COVID-19.

Only one count was recorded for this clone. The CDR3 DNA is TGTGCCAGCACAGGGGGCGCCTACAATGAGCAGTTCTTC. Encoded protein: CASTGGAYNEQFF. J is TRBJ2-1 and V is TRBV5-4, with 8 bases lining up with TRBD1. The CDR3 sequence is 13 residues long. The ends lost 6 bases at V and 2 bases at J; junction bases unmatched: 1. The germline V gene has CDR1 SGHNT and CDR2 YYREEE (reference sequence).

The chain carries TRBV30 and TRBJ2-5; 16 nucleotides line up with TRBD2. CDR3 length equals 17 residues. Looked up from germline, CDR1 is GTSNPN and CDR2 is SVGIG (reference sequence). J lost 3 bases, V lost 2 bases, and 6 bases had no gene match. This CDR3 reads CAWSNAGTSGREETQYF. CDR3 in DNA: TGTGCCTGGAGTAACGCCGGGACTAGCGGGAGGGAAGAGACCCAGTACTTC.

The CDR3 is CASSFVSTGELFF. For the CDR3, the DNA is TGTGCCAGCAGTTTTGTATCCACCGGGGAGCTGTTTTTT. The genes are TRBV5-6 and TRBJ2-2; the D is unclear. V shed 5 bases and J shed 4 bases, with 9 bases lying between them. Per germline, CDR1 SGHDT and CDR2 YYEEEE. The CDR3 covers 13 residues.

The chain carries TRBV3-1 (or the pseudogene TRBV3-2) and TRBJ2-2, with 12 bases aligning to TRBD2. CDR1 and CDR2 (germline): LGHDT, YNNKEL (reference sequence). Trimming removed 4 bases from V and 4 bases from J; junction bases left unmatched: 13. This CDR3 region has 19 residues. The CDR3 loop reads CASSPQWTSGKSSTGELFF. In DNA form, the CDR3 reads TGTGCCAGCAGCCCTCAGTGGACTAGCGGGAAATCAAGCACCGGGGAGCTGTTTTTT.

This clone was counted only a few times. The chain is built from TRBV7-8 and TRBJ2-3; D not resolved. The V gene's germline CDR1 is SGHVS and CDR2 FQNEAQ. Trimming took off 1 base at V and 2 bases at J, with 16 bases between the two ends. This CDR3 spans 17 amino acids. CDR3 bases: TGTGCCAGCAGCTTAGTCAACTTCGGCGGAAACACAGATACGCAGTATTTT. It encodes CASSLVNFGGNTDTQYF.

The chain links TRBV4-1 to TRBJ2-3; weak D call: TRBD2 (6 bases). The CDR3 has 16 residues. Germline CDR1 reads MGHRA; CDR2 reads YSYEKL. V was trimmed by 4 bases and J by 1 base, leaving 15 bases between them. The CDR3 DNA reads as TGCGCCAGCAGCCTCAATCGGGCTAGCGGCACAGATACGCAGTATTTT. Translating gives CASSLNRASGTDTQYF.

The chain joins TRBV6-2 or TRBV6-3 to TRBJ1-4; TRBD1 matches 7 bases. This CDR3 spans 13 amino acids. CDR1 and CDR2 from the germline V gene are MNHEY and SVGEGT. With 4 bases clipped from V and 12 bases from J, the junction kept 8 bases outside the gene matches. Written as DNA, the CDR3 is TGTGCCAGCAGTTTACAAAACAGGGGCGAACTGTTTTTT. The encoded protein is CASSLQNRGELFF.